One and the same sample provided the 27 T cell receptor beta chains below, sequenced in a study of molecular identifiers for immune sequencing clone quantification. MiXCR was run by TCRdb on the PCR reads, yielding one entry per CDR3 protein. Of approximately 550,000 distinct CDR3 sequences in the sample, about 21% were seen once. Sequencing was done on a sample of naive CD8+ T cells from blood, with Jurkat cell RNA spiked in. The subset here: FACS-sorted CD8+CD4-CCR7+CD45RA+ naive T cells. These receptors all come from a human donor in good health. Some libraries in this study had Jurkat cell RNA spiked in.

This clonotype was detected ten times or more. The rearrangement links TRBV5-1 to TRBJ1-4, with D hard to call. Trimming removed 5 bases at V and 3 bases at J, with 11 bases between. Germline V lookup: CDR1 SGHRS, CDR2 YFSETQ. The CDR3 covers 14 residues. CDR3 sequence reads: CASSLWAPNEKLFF. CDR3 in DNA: TGCGCCAGCAGTTTGTGGGCTCCTAATGAAAAACTGTTTTTT.

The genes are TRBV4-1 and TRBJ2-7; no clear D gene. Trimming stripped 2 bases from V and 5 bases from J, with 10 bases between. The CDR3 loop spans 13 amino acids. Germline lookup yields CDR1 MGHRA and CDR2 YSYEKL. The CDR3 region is CASSQSGDNEQYF. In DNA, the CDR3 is TGCGCCAGCAGCCAATCCGGAGATAACGAGCAGTACTTC.

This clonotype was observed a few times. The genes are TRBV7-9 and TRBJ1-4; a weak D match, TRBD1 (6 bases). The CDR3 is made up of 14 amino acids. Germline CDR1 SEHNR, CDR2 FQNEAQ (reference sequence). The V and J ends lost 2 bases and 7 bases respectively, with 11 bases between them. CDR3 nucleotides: TGTGCCAGCAGCTTAAAGGGGGGTTTTGAAAAACTGTTTTTT. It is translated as CASSLKGGFEKLFF.

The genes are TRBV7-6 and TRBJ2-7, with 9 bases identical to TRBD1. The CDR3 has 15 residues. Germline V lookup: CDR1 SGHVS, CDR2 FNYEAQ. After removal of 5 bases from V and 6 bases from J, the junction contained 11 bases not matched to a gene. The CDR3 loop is CASSPGTGFSREQYF. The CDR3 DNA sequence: TGTGCCAGCAGCCCCGGGACAGGGTTTTCGCGCGAGCAGTACTTC.

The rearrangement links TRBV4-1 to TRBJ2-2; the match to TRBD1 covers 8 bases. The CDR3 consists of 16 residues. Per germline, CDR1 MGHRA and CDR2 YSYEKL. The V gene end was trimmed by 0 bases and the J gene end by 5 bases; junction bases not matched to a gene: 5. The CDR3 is CASSQERQGHTGELFF. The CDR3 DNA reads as TGCGCCAGCAGCCAAGAAAGACAGGGGCATACCGGGGAGCTGTTTTTT.

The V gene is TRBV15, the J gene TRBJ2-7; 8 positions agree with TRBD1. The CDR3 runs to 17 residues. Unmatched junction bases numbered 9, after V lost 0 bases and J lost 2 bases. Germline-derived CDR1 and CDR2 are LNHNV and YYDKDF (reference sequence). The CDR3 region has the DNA TGTGCCACCAGCAGAGATAGGAACCGGGACAGGACCTACGAGCAGTACTTC. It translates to CATSRDRNRDRTYEQYF.

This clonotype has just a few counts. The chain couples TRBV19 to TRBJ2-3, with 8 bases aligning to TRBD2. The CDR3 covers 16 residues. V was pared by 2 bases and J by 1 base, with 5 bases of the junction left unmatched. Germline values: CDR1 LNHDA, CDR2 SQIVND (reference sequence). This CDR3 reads CASSIRSGGRTDTQYF. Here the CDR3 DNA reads TGTGCCAGTAGTATAAGGAGCGGGGGCCGCACAGATACGCAGTATTTT. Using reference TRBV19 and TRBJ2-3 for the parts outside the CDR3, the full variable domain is DGGITQSPKYLFRKEGQNVTLSCEQNLNHDAMYWYRQDPGQGLRLIYYSQIVNDFQKGDIAEGYSVSREKKESFPLTVTSAQKNPTAFYLCASSIRSGGRTDTQYFGPGTRLTVL.

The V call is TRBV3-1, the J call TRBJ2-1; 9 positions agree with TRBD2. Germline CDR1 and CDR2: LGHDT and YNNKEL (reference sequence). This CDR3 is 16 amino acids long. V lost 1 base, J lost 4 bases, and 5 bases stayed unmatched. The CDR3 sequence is CASSQVAGGMYNEQFF. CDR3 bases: TGTGCCAGCAGCCAAGTGGCGGGGGGGATGTACAATGAGCAGTTCTTC.

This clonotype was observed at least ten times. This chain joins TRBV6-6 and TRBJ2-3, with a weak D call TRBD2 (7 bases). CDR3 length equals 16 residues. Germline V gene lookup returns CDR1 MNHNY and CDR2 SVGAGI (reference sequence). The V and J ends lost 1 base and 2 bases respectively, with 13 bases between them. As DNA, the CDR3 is TGTGCCAGCAGTTACTTTTTTGGGGGGGCCACAGATACGCAGTATTTT. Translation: CASSYFFGGATDTQYF.

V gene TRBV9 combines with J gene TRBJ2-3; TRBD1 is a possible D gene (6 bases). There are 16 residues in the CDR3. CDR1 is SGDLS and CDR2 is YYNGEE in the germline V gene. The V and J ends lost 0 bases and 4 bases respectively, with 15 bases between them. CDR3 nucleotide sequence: TGTGCCAGCAGCGTAGGCGTCAGACAGGTGGCAGATACGCAGTATTTT. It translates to CASSVGVRQVADTQYF. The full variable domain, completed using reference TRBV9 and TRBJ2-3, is DSGVTQTPKHLITATGQRVTLRCSPRSGDLSVYWYQQSLDQGLQFLIQYYNGEERAKGNILERFSAQQFPDLHSELNLSSLELGDSALYFCASSVGVRQVADTQYFGPGTRLTVL.

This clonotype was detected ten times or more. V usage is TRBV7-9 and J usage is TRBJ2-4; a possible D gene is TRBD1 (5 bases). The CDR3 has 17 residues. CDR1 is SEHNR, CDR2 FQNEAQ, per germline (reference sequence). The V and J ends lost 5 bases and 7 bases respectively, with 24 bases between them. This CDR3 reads CASSKIQTVLEDNIQYF. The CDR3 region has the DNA TGTGCCAGCAGCAAAATCCAGACAGTCCTTGAGGACAACATTCAGTACTTC. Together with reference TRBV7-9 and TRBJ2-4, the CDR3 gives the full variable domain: DTGVSQNPRHKITKRGQNVTFRCDPISEHNRLYWYRQTLGQGPEFLTYFQNEAQLEKSRLLSDRFSAERPKGSFSTLEIQRTEQGDSAMYLCASSKIQTVLEDNIQYFGAGTRLSVL.

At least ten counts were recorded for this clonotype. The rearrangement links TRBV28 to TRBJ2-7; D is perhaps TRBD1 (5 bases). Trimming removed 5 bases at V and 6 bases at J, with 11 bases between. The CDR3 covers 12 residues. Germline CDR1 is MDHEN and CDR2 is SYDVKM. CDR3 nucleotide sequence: TGTGCCAGCAGTCCAGGGTTCCGCGAGCAGTACTTC. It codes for CASSPGFREQYF.

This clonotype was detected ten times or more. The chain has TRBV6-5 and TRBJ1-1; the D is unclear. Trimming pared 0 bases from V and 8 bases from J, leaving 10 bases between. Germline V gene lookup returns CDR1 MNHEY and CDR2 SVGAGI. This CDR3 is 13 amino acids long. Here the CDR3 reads CASSYSVSLEAFF. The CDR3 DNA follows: TGTGCCAGCAGTTACTCAGTAAGCCTAGAAGCTTTCTTT.

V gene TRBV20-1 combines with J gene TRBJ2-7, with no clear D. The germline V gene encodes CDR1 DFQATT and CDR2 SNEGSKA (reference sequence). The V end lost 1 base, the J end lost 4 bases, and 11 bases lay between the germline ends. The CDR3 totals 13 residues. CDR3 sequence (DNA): TGCAGTGCTAGAGGGGTAGGGATATACGAGCAGTACTTC. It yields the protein CSARGVGIYEQYF.

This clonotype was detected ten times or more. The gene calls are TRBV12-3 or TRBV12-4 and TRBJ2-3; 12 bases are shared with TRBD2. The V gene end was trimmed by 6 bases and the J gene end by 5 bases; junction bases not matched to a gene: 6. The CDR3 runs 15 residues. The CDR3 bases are TGTGCCAGCAGCCGGACTAGCGGGGTTAGAGATACGCAGTATTTT. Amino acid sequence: CASSRTSGVRDTQYF.

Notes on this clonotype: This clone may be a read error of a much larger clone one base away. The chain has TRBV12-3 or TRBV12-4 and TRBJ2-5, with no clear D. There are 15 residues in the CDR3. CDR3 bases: TGTGCCAGCACCCCCAGCAGTGCCCCCCAAGAGACCCAGCACTTC. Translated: CASTPSSAPQETQHF.

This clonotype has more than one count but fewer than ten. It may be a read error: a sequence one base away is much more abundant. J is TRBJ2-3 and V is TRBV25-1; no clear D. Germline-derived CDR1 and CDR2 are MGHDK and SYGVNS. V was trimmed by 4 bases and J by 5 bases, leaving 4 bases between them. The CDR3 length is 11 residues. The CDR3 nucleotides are TGTGCCAGCAGTGTGGTAGATACGCAGTATTTT. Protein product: CASSVVDTQYF.

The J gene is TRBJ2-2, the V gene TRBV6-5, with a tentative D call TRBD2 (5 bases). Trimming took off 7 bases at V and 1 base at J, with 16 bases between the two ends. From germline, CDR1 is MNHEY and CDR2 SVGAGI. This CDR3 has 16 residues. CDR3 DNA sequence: TGTGCCAGCACCCACGGCACTGGACTGAACACCGGGGAGCTGTTTTTT. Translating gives CASTHGTGLNTGELFF.

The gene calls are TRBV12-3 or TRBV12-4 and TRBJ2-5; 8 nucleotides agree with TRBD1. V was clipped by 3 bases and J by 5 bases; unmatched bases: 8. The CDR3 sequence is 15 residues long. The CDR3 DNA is TGTGCCAGCAGTTTTGGTCAGGGGGCGATGGAGACCCAGTACTTC. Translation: CASSFGQGAMETQYF.

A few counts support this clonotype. CDR3: CASSIQKNYGYTF. The CDR3, as DNA: TGTGCCAGCAGTATACAAAAAAACTATGGCTACACCTTC. The V call is TRBV27, the J call TRBJ1-2, with D unclear. Trimming stripped 5 bases from V and 2 bases from J, with 9 bases between. CDR1 MNHEY and CDR2 SMNVEV come from the germline V gene (reference sequence). The CDR3 contains 13 residues.

CDR3 in amino acids: CASSLNRDRGEKLFF. In DNA, the CDR3 is TGTGCCAGCAGCTTAAACCGGGACAGAGGGGAAAAACTGTTTTTT. This sequence joins TRBV5-4 and TRBJ1-4; 7 bases are shared with TRBD1. The CDR3 runs to 15 residues. V trimming: 2 bases; J trimming: 8 bases; junction bases outside the gene matches: 9. Germline loops: CDR1 SGHNT, CDR2 YYREEE (reference sequence).

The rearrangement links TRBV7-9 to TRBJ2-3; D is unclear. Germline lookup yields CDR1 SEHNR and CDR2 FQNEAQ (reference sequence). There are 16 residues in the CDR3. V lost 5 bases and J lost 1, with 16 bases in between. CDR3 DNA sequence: TGTGCCAGCAGCCCCGAGTGGACGCAGGGCACAGATACGCAGTATTTT. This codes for CASSPEWTQGTDTQYF.

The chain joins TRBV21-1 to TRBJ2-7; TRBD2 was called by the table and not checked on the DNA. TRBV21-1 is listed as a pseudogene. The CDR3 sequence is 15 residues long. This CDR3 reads CASSPWGDVAYEQYF. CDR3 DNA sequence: TGTGCCAGCAGCCCCTGGGGGGACGTAGCCTACGAGCAGTACTTC.

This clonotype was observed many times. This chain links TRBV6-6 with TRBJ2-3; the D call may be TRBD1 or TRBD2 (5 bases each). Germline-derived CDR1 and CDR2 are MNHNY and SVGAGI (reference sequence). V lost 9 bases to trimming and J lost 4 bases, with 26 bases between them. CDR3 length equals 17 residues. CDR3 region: CASYFYGGFGGPDTQYF. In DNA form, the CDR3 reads TGTGCCAGTTACTTTTATGGGGGATTCGGAGGACCAGATACGCAGTATTTT.

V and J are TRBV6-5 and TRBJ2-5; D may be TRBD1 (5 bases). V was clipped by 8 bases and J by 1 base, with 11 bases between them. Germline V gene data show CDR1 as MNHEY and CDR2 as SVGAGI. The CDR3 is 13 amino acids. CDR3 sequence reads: CASSQDTQETQYF. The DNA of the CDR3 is TGTGCCAGCTCTCAGGACACCCAAGAGACCCAGTACTTC.

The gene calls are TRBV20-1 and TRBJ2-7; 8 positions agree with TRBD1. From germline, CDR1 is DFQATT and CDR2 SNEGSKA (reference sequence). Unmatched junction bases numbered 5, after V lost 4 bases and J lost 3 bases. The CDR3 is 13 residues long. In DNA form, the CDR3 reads TGCAGTGCTACTACTGGACAGGGCTACGAGCAGTACTTC. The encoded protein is CSATTGQGYEQYF.

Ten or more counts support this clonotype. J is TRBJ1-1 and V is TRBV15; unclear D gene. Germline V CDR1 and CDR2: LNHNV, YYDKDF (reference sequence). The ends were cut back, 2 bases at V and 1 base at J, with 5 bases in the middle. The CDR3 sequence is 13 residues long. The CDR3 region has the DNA TGTGCCACCAGCAGATTGGGGAACACTGAAGCTTTCTTT. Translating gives CATSRLGNTEAFF.